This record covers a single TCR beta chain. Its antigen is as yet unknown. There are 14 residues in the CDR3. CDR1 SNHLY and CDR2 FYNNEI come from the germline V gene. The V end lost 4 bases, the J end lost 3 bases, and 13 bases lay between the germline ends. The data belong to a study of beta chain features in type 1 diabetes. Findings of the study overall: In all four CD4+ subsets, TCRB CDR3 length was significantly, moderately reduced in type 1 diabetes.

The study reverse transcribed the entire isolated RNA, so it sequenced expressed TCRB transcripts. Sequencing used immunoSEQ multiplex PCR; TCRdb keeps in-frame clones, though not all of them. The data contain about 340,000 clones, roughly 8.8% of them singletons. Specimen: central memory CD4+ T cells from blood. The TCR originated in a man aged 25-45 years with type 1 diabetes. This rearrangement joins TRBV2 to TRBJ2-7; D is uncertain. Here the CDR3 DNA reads TGTGCCAGCAGTGCGGAACAGATCCTCTACGAGCAGTACTTC. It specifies CASSAEQILYEQYF.